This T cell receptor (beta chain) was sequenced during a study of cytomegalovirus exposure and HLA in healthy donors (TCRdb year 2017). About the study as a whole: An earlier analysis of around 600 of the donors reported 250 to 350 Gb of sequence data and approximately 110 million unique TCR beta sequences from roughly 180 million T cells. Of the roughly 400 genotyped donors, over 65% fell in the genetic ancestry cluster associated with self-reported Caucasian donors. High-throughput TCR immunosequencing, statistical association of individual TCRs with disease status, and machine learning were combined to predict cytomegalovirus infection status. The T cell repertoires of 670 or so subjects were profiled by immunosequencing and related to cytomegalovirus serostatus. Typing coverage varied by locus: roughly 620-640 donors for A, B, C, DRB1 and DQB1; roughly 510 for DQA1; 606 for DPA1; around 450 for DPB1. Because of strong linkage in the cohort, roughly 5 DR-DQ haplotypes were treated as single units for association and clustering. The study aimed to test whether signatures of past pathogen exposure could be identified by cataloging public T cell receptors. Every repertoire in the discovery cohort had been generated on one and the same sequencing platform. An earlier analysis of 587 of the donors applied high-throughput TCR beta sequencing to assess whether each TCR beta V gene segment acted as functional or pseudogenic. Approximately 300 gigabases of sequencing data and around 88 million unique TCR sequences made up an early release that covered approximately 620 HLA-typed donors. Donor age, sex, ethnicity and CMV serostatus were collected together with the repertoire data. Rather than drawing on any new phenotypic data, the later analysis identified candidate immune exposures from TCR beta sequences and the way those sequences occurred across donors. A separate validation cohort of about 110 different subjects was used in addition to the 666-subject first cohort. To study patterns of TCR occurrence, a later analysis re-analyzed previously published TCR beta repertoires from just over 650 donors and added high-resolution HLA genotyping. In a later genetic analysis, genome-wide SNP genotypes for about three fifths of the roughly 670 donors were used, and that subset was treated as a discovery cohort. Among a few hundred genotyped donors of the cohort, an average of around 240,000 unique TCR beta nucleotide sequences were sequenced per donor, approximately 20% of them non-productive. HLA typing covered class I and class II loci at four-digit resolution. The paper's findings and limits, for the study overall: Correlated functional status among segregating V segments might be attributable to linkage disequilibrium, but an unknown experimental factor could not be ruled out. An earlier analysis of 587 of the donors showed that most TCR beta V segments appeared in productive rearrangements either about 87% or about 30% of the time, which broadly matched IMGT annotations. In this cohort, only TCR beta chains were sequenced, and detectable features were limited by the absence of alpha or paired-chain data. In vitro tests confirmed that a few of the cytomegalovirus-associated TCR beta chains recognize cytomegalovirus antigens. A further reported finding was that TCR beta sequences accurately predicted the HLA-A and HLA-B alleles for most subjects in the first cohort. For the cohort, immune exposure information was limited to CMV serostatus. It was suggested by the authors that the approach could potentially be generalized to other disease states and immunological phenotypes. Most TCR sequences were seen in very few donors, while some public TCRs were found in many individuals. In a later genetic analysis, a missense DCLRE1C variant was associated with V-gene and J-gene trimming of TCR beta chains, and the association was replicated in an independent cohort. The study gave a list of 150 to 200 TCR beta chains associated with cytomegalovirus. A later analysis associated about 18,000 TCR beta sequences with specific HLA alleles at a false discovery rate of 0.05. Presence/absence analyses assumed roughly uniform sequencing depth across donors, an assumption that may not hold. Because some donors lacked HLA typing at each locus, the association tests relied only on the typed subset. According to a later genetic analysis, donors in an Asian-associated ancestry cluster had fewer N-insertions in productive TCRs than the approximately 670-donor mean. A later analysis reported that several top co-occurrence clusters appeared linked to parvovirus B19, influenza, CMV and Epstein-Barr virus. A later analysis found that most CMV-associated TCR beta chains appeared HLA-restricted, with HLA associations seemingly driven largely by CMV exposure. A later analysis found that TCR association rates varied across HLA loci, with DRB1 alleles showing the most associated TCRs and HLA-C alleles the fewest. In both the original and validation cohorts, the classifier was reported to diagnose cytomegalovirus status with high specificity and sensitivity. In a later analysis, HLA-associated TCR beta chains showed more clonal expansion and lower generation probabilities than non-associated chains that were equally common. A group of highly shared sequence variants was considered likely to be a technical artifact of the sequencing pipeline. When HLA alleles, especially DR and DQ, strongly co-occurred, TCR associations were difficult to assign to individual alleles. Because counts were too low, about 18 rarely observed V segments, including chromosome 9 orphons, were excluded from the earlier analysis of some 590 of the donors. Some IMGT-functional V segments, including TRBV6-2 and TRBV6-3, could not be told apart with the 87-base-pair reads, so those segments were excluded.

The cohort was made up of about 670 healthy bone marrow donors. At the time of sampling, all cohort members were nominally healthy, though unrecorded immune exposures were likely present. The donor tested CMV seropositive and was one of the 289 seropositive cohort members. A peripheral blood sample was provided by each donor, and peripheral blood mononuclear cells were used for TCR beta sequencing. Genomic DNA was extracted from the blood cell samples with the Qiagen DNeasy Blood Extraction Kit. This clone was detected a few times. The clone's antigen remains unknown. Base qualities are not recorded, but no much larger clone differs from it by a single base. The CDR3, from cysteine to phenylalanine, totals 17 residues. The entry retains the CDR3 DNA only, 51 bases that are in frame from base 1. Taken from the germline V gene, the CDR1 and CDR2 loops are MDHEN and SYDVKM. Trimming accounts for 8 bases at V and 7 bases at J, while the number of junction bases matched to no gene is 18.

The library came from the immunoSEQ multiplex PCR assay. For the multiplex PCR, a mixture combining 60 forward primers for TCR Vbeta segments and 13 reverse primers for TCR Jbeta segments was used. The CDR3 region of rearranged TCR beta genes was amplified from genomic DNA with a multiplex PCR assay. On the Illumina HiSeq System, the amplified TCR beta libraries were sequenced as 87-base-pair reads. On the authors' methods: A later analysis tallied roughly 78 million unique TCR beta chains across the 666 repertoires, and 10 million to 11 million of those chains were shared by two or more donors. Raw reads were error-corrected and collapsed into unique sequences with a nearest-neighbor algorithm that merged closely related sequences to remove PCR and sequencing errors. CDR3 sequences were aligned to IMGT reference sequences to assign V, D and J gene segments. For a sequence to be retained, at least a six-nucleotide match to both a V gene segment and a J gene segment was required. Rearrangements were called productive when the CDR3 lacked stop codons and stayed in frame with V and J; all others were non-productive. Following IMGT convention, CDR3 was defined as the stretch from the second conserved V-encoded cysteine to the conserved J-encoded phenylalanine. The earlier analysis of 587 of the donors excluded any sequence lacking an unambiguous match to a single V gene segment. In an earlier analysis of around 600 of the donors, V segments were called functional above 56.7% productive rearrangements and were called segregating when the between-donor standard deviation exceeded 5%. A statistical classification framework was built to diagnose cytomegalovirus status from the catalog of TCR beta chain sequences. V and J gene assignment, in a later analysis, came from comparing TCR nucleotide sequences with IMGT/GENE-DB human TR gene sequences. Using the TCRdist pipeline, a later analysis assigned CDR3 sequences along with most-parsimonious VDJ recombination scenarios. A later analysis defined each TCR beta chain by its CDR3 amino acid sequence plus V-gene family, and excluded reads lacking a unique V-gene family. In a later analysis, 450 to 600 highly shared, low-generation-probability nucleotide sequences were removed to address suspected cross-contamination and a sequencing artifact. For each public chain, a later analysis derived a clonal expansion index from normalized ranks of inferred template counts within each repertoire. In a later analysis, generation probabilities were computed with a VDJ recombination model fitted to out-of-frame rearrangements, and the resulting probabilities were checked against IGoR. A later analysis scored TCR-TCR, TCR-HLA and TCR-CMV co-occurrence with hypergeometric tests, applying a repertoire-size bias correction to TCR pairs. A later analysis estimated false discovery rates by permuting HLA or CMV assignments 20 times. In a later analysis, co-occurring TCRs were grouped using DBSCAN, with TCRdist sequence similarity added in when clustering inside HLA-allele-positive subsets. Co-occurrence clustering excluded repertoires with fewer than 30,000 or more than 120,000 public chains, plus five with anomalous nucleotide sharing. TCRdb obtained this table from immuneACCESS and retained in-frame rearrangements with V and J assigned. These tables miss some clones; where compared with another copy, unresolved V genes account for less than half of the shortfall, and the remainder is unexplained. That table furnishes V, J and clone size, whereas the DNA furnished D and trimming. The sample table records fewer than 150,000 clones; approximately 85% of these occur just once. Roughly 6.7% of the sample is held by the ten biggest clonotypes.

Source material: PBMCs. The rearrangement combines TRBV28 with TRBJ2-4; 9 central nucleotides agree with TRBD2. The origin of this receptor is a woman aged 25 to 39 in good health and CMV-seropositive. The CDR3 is CASRTILAGDYANIQYF. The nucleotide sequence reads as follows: TGTGCCAGCCGCACCATCTTAGCGGGAGACTATGCGAACATTCAGTACTTC.